Presented here are 32 T cell receptor beta chains from one specimen sequenced in a study of T cells in Graves' hyperthyroidism and ophthalmopathy (dated by TCRdb to the late 2010s). Library preparation was by multiplex PCR. The sequencer was an Illumina HiSeq 2000. Amplification of TCR beta CDR3 regions was carried out from RNA transcripts. The first round of RT-PCR for the TCR CDR3 was performed with the HTBI primer set and the Qiagen OneStep RT-PCR kit. TCRdb passed the public sequencing reads through fastp at Q25 and MiXCR, retaining productive beta sequences. All rows with the same CDR3 protein become a single entry with the most common DNA and genes. The sample table records a few hundred thousand distinct CDR3 sequences; around 16% of these occur just once. The top ten constitute around an eighth of the sample. The sequenced sample consisted of blood. Receptors originate from a young woman with Graves' hyperthyroidism.

This clonotype was counted ten times or more. V is TRBV7-2 and J is TRBJ2-7; D is uncertain. The V and J ends lost 4 bases and 1 base respectively, with 5 bases between them. The V gene's germline CDR1 is SGHTA and CDR2 FQGNSA. The CDR3 extends over 12 amino acids. CDR3 sequence reads: CASSSPSYEQYF. As DNA, the CDR3 is TGTGCCAGCAGCTCCCCATCCTACGAGCAGTACTTC. Full variable domain (missing parts from reference TRBV7-2 and TRBJ2-7): GAGVSQSPSNKVTEKGKDVELRCDPISGHTALYWYRQSLGQGLEFLIYFQGNSAPDKSGLPSDRFSAERTGGSVSTLTIQRTQQEDSAVYLCASSSPSYEQYFGPGTRLTVT.

This clonotype appeared many times. J is TRBJ2-3 and V is TRBV27; the D gene is possibly TRBD2 (5 bases). Germline lookup yields CDR1 MNHEY and CDR2 SMNVEV (reference sequence). Deletions cut 6 bases from V and 0 bases from J, with 10 bases between. The CDR3 is 14 amino acids. CDR3 loop: CASSLGLSTDTQYF. In DNA form, the CDR3 reads TGTGCCAGCAGCCTAGGACTTAGCACAGATACGCAGTATTTT.

This clonotype was counted a few times. This sequence joins TRBV19 and TRBJ1-5, with TRBD1 as a possible D gene (6 bases). The CDR3 has 16 amino acids. V lost 4 bases and J lost 4, with 17 bases in between. Per germline, CDR1 LNHDA and CDR2 SQIVND (reference sequence). The CDR3 loop reads CASSTSLDRRNQPQHF. For the CDR3, the DNA is TGTGCCAGTAGTACGTCCCTTGACAGGAGAAATCAGCCCCAGCATTTT.

In its sample, this clonotype was seen a few times. The rearrangement joins TRBV10-3 to TRBJ2-6, with 7 bases matching TRBD1. The trim removed 7 bases at V and 0 bases at J, leaving 6 bases unmatched. Germline V lookup: CDR1 ENHRY, CDR2 SYGVKD. This CDR3 is built from 16 residues. The CDR3 loop reads CAITGDSTSGANVLTF. For the CDR3, the DNA is TGTGCCATCACCGGGGACAGTACCTCTGGGGCCAACGTCCTGACTTTC.

V is TRBV4-3 and J is TRBJ2-1, with a possible D match to TRBD2 (6 bases). V dropped 5 bases and J dropped 4 bases, with 21 bases sitting between them. CDR1 is LGHNA, CDR2 YSLEER, per germline. CDR3 size: 17 residues. The CDR3: CASSYIPLVGGYNEQFF. The CDR3 coding sequence is TGCGCCAGCAGCTACATCCCTCTAGTGGGGGGTTACAATGAGCAGTTCTTC.

V gene TRBV5-4 combines with J gene TRBJ2-5; 9 nucleotides align to TRBD1. CDR3 length equals 14 residues. Germline V CDR1 and CDR2: SGHNT, YYREEE (reference sequence). V shed 3 bases, J shed 8 bases, and the junction held 8 bases outside the gene matches. CDR3 sequence (DNA): TGTGCCAGCAGCTACCCCGGGACAGGGTCAACCCAGTACTTC. Amino acid sequence: CASSYPGTGSTQYF. Looking up the rest from reference TRBV5-4 and TRBJ2-5 gives the full variable domain: ETGVTQSPTHLIKTRGQQVTLRCSSQSGHNTVSWYQQALGQGPQFIFQYYREEENGRGNFPPRFSGLQFPNYSSELNVNALELDDSALYLCASSYPGTGSTQYFGPGTRLLVL.

This clonotype has a count of ten or more. The CDR3 reads CASSFGPSNQETQYF. DNA for the CDR3: TGTGCCAGCAGCTTTGGCCCCAGTAATCAAGAGACCCAGTACTTC. This chain uses TRBV7-3 with TRBJ2-5; D not resolved. The length of the CDR3 is 15 residues. Germline V gene lookup returns CDR1 SGHTA and CDR2 FQGTGA. Trimming left V 3 bases short and J 2 bases short, with 13 bases between.

The V gene is TRBV5-1, the J gene TRBJ2-7; TRBD1 matches at 8 bases. After removal of 4 bases from V and 4 bases from J, the junction contained 13 bases not matched to a gene. Germline CDR1 is SGHRS and CDR2 is YFSETQ. This CDR3 comprises 16 residues. The CDR3 is CASSPGNRGISYEQYF. CDR3 coding DNA: TGCGCCAGCAGCCCGGGAAACAGGGGGATTAGTTACGAGCAGTACTTC.

This clonotype was counted many times. The CDR3, as DNA: TGCAGTGCTAGTGAACTAGCGGGATCCTACAATGAGCAGTTCTTC. Translating gives CSASELAGSYNEQFF. This chain joins TRBV20-1 and TRBJ2-1; 10 nucleotides line up with TRBD2. After removal of 3 bases from V and 1 base from J, the junction contained 3 bases not matched to a gene. The CDR3 loop spans 15 amino acids. Per the germline V gene, CDR1 is DFQATT and CDR2 is SNEGSKA (reference sequence).

This clonotype appeared many times. The gene calls are TRBV6-1 and TRBJ1-5; 7 bases are a match to TRBD1. In germline, CDR1 is MNHNS, CDR2 SASEGT. The J segment lost 0 bases and the V segment lost 7 bases, leaving 12 bases of the junction unmatched. The CDR3 extends over 17 amino acids. The CDR3 protein is CASTVGQGGRSNQPQHF. The CDR3 DNA is TGTGCCAGCACAGTTGGCCAGGGGGGTCGTAGCAATCAGCCCCAGCATTTT.

In this sample, this clonotype turned up many times. The rearrangement joins TRBV6-1 to TRBJ2-7; 9 nucleotides match TRBD2. V lost 8 bases, J lost 12 bases, and 17 bases stayed unmatched. CDR1 and CDR2 (germline): MNHNS, SASEGT. The CDR3 totals 14 residues. Written as DNA, the CDR3 is TGTGCCAGCCACCCCCGTCGGCGGGAGGGCCTTGGGTACTTC. Encoded protein: CASHPRRREGLGYF.

The CDR3 nucleotides read TGTGCCAGCCTCACAAGGGGAGCCTCTAAAGAGACCCAGTACTTC. Translation: CASLTRGASKETQYF. The V gene is TRBV28, the J gene TRBJ2-5; possibly TRBD1 or TRBD2 for D (5 bases each). The ends were cut back, 8 bases at V and 3 bases at J, with 19 bases in the middle. CDR1 and CDR2 from the germline V gene are MDHEN and SYDVKM. This CDR3 contains 15 residues. Full variable domain (remainder filled in from reference TRBV28 and TRBJ2-5): DVKVTQSSRYLVKRTGEKVFLECVQDMDHENMFWYRQDPGLGLRLIYFSYDVKMKEKGDIPEGYSVSREKKERFSLILESASTNQTSMYLCASLTRGASKETQYFGPGTRLLVL.

Comments on this clonotype: Given a much more abundant clone one base away, this may be a read error. It is likely a read error, because the conserved phenylalanine at the end of the CDR3 is missing. The CDR3 DNA reads as TGCAGTGCCAGGACAGGGAGATCTGAAGCTTTCCTT. Its translation: CSARTGRSEAFL. This chain connects TRBV20-1 to TRBJ1-1; 8 bases are shared with TRBD1. Trimming cost V 6 bases and J 6 bases; bases outside gene matches: 6. This CDR3 is built from 12 residues. The V gene's germline CDR1 is DFQATT and CDR2 SNEGSKA (reference sequence).

Note on this clonotype: A read error is possible here, since a much larger clone lies one base away. Because it lacks the conserved phenylalanine or tryptophan at the end, this CDR3 is likely a read error. The V call is TRBV20-1, the J call TRBJ1-1, with D unclear. Per the germline V gene, CDR1 is DFQATT and CDR2 is SNEGSKA (reference sequence). This CDR3 has 11 amino acids. V was clipped by 8 bases and J by 0 bases, with 7 bases between them. The CDR3 DNA reads TGCAGTTCGACAATGAACACTGAAGCTTTCCTT. It yields the protein CSSTMNTEAFL.

The sample holds many counts of this clonotype. The rearrangement uses TRBV20-1 and TRBJ2-1, with TRBD2 matching 13 bases. The trim removed 4 bases at V and 0 bases at J, leaving 3 bases unmatched. In germline, CDR1 is DFQATT, CDR2 SNEGSKA (reference sequence). This CDR3 contains 16 residues. The CDR3 sequence: CSATTSGGNSYNEQFF. Here the CDR3 DNA reads TGCAGTGCTACGACTAGCGGGGGGAACTCCTACAATGAGCAGTTCTTC.

This clonotype was detected many times. The chain has TRBV2 and TRBJ2-1; 9 bases fit TRBD1. The ends lost 5 bases at V and 8 bases at J; junction bases unmatched: 13. The CDR3 loop spans 16 amino acids. Germline V gene lookup returns CDR1 SNHLY and CDR2 FYNNEI. CDR3 sequence: CASSSTGTGLKDEQFF. The CDR3 nucleotides read TGTGCCAGCAGTAGCACCGGGACAGGGTTAAAGGATGAGCAGTTCTTC.

This rearrangement joins TRBV20-1 to TRBJ2-2, with 8 bases identical to TRBD2. CDR1 is DFQATT and CDR2 is SNEGSKA in the germline V gene (reference sequence). CDR3 length: 14 residues. V lost 6 bases to trimming and J lost 3 bases; unmatched junction nucleotides: 6. The CDR3 is CSALSGIDTGELFF. The DNA of the CDR3 is TGCAGTGCCCTTAGCGGGATTGACACCGGGGAGCTGTTTTTT.

This clonotype was counted many times. This sequence joins TRBV20-1 and TRBJ2-5, with TRBD2 identical over 13 bases. CDR3 length equals 16 residues. Trimming at V came to 2 bases and at J to 4 bases, leaving 7 bases not matched to a gene. CDR1 and CDR2 from the germline V gene are DFQATT and SNEGSKA (reference sequence). CDR3 DNA sequence: TGCAGTGCTAGAAGACTAGCGGGGGGTCTCGGAGAGACCCAGTACTTC. This sequence encodes CSARRLAGGLGETQYF.

Only a few counts were recorded for this clonotype. CDR3 protein: CASSLGTSGSTPSTDTQYF. In DNA form, the CDR3 reads TGTGCCAGCAGCTTAGGGACTAGCGGGAGCACTCCTAGCACAGATACGCAGTATTTT. V usage is TRBV7-9 and J usage is TRBJ2-3; TRBD2 agrees at 13 bases. Germline V gene data show CDR1 as SEHNR and CDR2 as FQNEAQ (reference sequence). The CDR3 covers 19 residues. V shed 1 base, J shed 0 bases, and the junction held 7 bases outside the gene matches.

This clonotype was detected many times. This chain uses TRBV7-6 with TRBJ2-7; 8 positions match TRBD2. Germline assignment: CDR1 SGHVS and CDR2 FNYEAQ. The V and J ends lost 3 bases and 3 bases, in that order; junction bases with no gene match: 7. This CDR3 is built from 15 residues. This chain's CDR3 is CASSFRGGNDYEQYF. CDR3 coding DNA: TGTGCCAGCAGCTTCCGCGGGGGGAATGACTACGAGCAGTACTTC. The entire variable domain, with the rest obtained from reference TRBV7-6 and TRBJ2-7, is as follows: GAGVSQSPRYKVTKRGQDVALRCDPISGHVSLYWYRQALGQGPEFLTYFNYEAQQDKSGLPNDRFSAERPEGSISTLTIQRTEQRDSAMYRCASSFRGGNDYEQYFGPGTRLTVT.

The chain combines TRBV7-3 with TRBJ2-3, with TRBD1 matching over 10 bases. The CDR3 is 17 residues long. Germline V gives CDR1 SGHTA, CDR2 FQGTGA. V lost 5 bases and J lost 1; bases outside the gene matches: 9. The CDR3 DNA reads TGTGCCAGCAGCACCCGGGACAGGGGAGTGGGCACAGATACGCAGTATTTT. Amino acids: CASSTRDRGVGTDTQYF.

J is TRBJ1-3 and V is TRBV5-1; D unresolved. Germline V CDR1 and CDR2: SGHRS, YFSETQ. The V and J ends lost 5 bases and 0 bases respectively, with 15 bases between them. The CDR3 has 16 residues. CDR3 protein: CASSWGGLHSGNTIYF. The CDR3 nucleotides are TGCGCCAGCAGTTGGGGTGGACTGCACTCTGGAAACACCATATATTTT.

This clonotype has just a few counts. This chain connects TRBV18 to TRBJ1-2; D remains unclear. V lost 0 bases, J lost 2 bases, and 7 bases lay in between. CDR3 length equals 14 residues. Germline CDR1 and CDR2: KGHSH and LQKENI. DNA for the CDR3: TGTGCCAGCTCACCACCGACGGCGAACTATGGCTACACCTTC. Protein sequence: CASSPPTANYGYTF.

The rearrangement links TRBV20-1 to TRBJ1-5; D ambiguous. This CDR3 has 18 residues. Germline values: CDR1 DFQATT, CDR2 SNEGSKA (reference sequence). Deletions cut 3 bases from V and 1 base from J, with 22 bases between. CDR3 protein: CSASVVGDPYMSNQPQHF. In nucleotides, the CDR3 is TGCAGTGCTAGTGTAGTTGGGGATCCCTATATGAGCAATCAGCCCCAGCATTTT.

This clonotype was detected once. This could be a read error, since a much larger clone is one nucleotide away. The J gene is TRBJ2-6, the V gene TRBV6-1, with D possibly TRBD1 on 5 matching bases. With 3 bases removed from V and 1 base from J, the gap between germline ends came to 19 bases. The CDR3 is 19 residues long. Germline V gene sequence: CDR1 MNHNS, CDR2 SASEGT. For the CDR3, the DNA is TGTGCCAGCAGTGAGTTGGACAAGGGATACCGTTCTGGGGCCAACGTCCTGACTTTC. Its translation: CASSELDKGYRSGANVLTF.

This clonotype was picked up many times. The chain employs TRBV7-2 and TRBJ2-7; 12 nucleotides align to TRBD1. Germline V gene sequence: CDR1 SGHTA, CDR2 FQGNSA. The CDR3 loop spans 14 amino acids. The ends lost 5 bases at V and 5 bases at J; junction bases unmatched: 4. The DNA for the CDR3 is TGTGCCAGCAGCAGGGACAGGGGGCAGAACGAGCAGTACTTC. Residues: CASSRDRGQNEQYF.

This clonotype was recorded at least ten times. The chain has TRBV6-1 and TRBJ2-7; 8 positions match TRBD1. The CDR3 contains 15 residues. After removal of 7 bases from V and 3 bases from J, the junction contained 11 bases not matched to a gene. Germline CDR1 and CDR2: MNHNS and SASEGT. The CDR3 sequence: CASTHGQGTSYEQYF. The CDR3 DNA sequence: TGTGCCAGCACTCACGGACAGGGTACCAGCTACGAGCAGTACTTC.

This clonotype has just a few counts. This chain uses TRBV7-3 with TRBJ2-3; weak D call: TRBD2 (7 bases). V lost 5 bases to trimming and J lost 1 base, with 16 bases between them. Germline V gene lookup returns CDR1 SGHTA and CDR2 FQGTGA. CDR3 length: 16 amino acids. CDR3 DNA: TGTGCCAGCAGCGGAGGGGGGGGGCGGGGCACAGATACGCAGTATTTT. This sequence encodes CASSGGGGRGTDTQYF.

This clonotype appeared many times. The genes are TRBV12-3 or TRBV12-4 and TRBJ1-2; 11 bases are shared with TRBD1. The junction had 12 bases not matched to a gene; V was cut back by 2 bases and J by 7 bases. The CDR3 is 17 amino acids. The CDR3: CASSLWSGGTGGSGYTF. The CDR3 DNA sequence: TGTGCCAGCAGTTTATGGTCTGGAGGGACAGGGGGATCTGGCTACACCTTC.

This clonotype was seen a handful of times. A much larger clone differs by one base, so this may be a read error. V usage is TRBV2 and J usage is TRBJ1-1; D remains ambiguous. The V end lost 6 bases, the J end lost 0 bases, and 17 bases lay between the germline ends. Germline CDR1 is SNHLY and CDR2 is FYNNEI. This CDR3 spans 16 amino acids. The DNA of the CDR3 is TGTGCCAGCAGGATCGTAGTGAGGACTGTGAACACTGAAGCTTTCTTT. This sequence encodes CASRIVVRTVNTEAFF. The variable domain in full, completed from reference TRBV2 and TRBJ1-1, reads EPEVTQTPSHQVTQMGQEVILRCVPISNHLYFYWYRQILGQKVEFLVSFYNNEISEKSEIFDDQFSVERPDGSNFTLKIRSTKLEDSAMYFCASRIVVRTVNTEAFFGQGTRLTVV.

This clonotype was detected a few times. V gene TRBV10-2 combines with J gene TRBJ1-1, with a possible D match to TRBD1 (5 bases). CDR3 length: 16 residues. Germline loops: CDR1 WSHSY, CDR2 SAAADI. V dropped 0 bases and J dropped 4 bases, with 15 bases sitting between them. This CDR3 reads CASSESGGGFGTEAFF. The CDR3 DNA reads TGCGCCAGCAGTGAGTCGGGGGGGGGATTCGGCACTGAAGCTTTCTTT.

On this clonotype itself: A clone one base away is much larger, so this may be a read error. V usage is TRBV12-3 or TRBV12-4 and J usage is TRBJ2-7; D ambiguous. This CDR3 contains 14 residues. V lost 1 base to trimming and J lost 6 bases, with 13 bases between them. The CDR3 here is CASSLGGRVAEQYF. In DNA, the CDR3 is TGTGCCAGCAGTTTAGGGGGAAGAGTGGCCGAGCAGTACTTC.